Each of the 23 T cell receptor beta chains below was sequenced from the same sample in a study of follicular helper T cells after annual influenza vaccination (TCRdb year 2017). The time point label of this sample denotes: 2014-2015 season, pre-vaccination. Libraries came from the immunoSEQ multiplex PCR assay. The table was pulled from immuneACCESS by TCRdb, which kept in-frame rearrangements only. Such tables lose some clones; where checked, under half of the loss comes from unresolved V genes, and the rest has no known cause. In this sample the table shows around 10,000 clones, roughly 86% of which occur a single time. Approximately 0.9% of the sample is taken by the ten largest. The input for sequencing was CXCR5- memory CD4+ T cells sorted from blood, taken on the day of influenza vaccination. Sample cell subset or site, as interpreted from the label and publication: CXCR5- memory CD4 T cells. The receptors here all came from an adult who received the influenza vaccine.

This clone has a single count. The CDR3 spells CASSPPRGGVQPQHF. In DNA, the CDR3 is TGTGCCAGCAGTCCCCCCCGAGGGGGGGTTCAGCCCCAGCATTTT. V usage is TRBV28 and J usage is TRBJ1-5; D is possibly TRBD1 (6 bases). Germline CDR1 MDHEN, CDR2 SYDVKM. Trimming shortened V by 5 bases and J by 6 bases, and 17 bases separated the two germline ends. The CDR3 spans 15 residues.

This rearrangement joins TRBV2 to TRBJ2-6; D possibly matches TRBD1 or TRBD2 (5 bases each). The ends were cut back, 4 bases at V and 2 bases at J, with 9 bases in the middle. From germline, CDR1 is SNHLY and CDR2 FYNNEI. This CDR3 is 15 amino acids long. The CDR3 bases are TGTGCCAGCAGTGGTTCGGGACCTGGGGCCAACGTCCTGACTTTC. This codes for CASSGSGPGANVLTF.

The V call is TRBV5-1, the J call TRBJ2-5, with D perhaps matching TRBD2 (5 bases). CDR1 is SGHRS, CDR2 YFSETQ, per germline. Trimming shortened V by 1 base and J by 4 bases, and 8 bases separated the two germline ends. This CDR3 contains 13 residues. The CDR3 region is CASSLIRGETQYF. The DNA for the CDR3 is TGCGCCAGCAGCTTGATTCGGGGAGAGACCCAGTACTTC. Together with reference TRBV5-1 and TRBJ2-5, the CDR3 gives the full variable domain: KAGVTQTPRYLIKTRGQQVTLSCSPISGHRSVSWYQQTPGQGLQFLFEYFSETQRNKGNFPGRFSGRQFSNSRSEMNVSTLELGDSALYLCASSLIRGETQYFGPGTRLLVL.

This clone came up a few times. The V gene is TRBV7-8, the J gene TRBJ1-1, with 7 bases matching TRBD1. The CDR3 is 13 residues long. CDR1 SGHVS and CDR2 FQNEAQ come from the germline V gene. With V trimmed by 5 bases and J by 5 bases, 5 bases remained unmatched. The CDR3 sequence is CASSRQGRTEAFF. DNA for the CDR3: TGTGCCAGCAGCCGACAGGGCCGAACTGAAGCTTTCTTT.

The rearrangement links TRBV7-2 to TRBJ1-2; weak D call: TRBD1 (6 bases). Germline V CDR1 and CDR2: SGHTA, FQGNSA. The CDR3 runs to 15 residues. V dropped 5 bases and J dropped 5 bases, with 18 bases sitting between them. In nucleotides, the CDR3 is TGTGCCAGCAGCGTAGGCCCGACGGGGACATATGGCTACACCTTC. It translates to CASSVGPTGTYGYTF.

This chain connects TRBV7-2 to TRBJ2-3; D unclear. This CDR3 has 15 residues. With 1 base removed from V and 5 bases from J, the gap between germline ends came to 13 bases. CDR1 is SGHTA and CDR2 is FQGNSA in the germline V gene. The DNA for the CDR3 is TGTGCCAGCAGCTTAGGCACCATATCAGGAGATACGCAGTATTTT. Translated, it gives CASSLGTISGDTQYF.

The chain links TRBV4-3 to TRBJ1-3; D ambiguous. CDR1 and CDR2 from the germline V gene are LGHNA and YSLEER. This CDR3 region has 15 residues. The germline V and J ends were trimmed by 0 bases and 4 bases, with 10 bases remaining between them. CDR3 sequence reads: CASSQEVQYGNTIYF. In DNA form, the CDR3 reads TGCGCCAGCAGCCAAGAGGTGCAGTACGGAAACACCATATATTTT.

This chain's CDR3 is CAWSVGLAGARDTQYF. The CDR3 DNA reads as TGTGCCTGGAGTGTAGGGCTAGCGGGGGCTCGGGATACGCAGTATTTT. This chain uses TRBV30 with TRBJ2-3; 10 bases are shared with TRBD2. The CDR3 has 16 residues. The germline gives CDR1 GTSNPN, CDR2 SVGIG (reference sequence). After removal of 0 bases from V and 6 bases from J, the junction contained 9 bases not matched to a gene.

The CDR3: CASSDPGRSSDTQYF. For the CDR3, the DNA is TGTGCCAGTAGCGACCCGGGACGGTCCTCAGATACGCAGTATTTT. J is TRBJ2-3 and V is TRBV19, with D perhaps being TRBD1 or TRBD2 (5 bases each). Trimming pared 6 bases from V and 4 bases from J, leaving 17 bases between. Germline V gives CDR1 LNHDA, CDR2 SQIVND (reference sequence). The CDR3 spans 15 residues.

V and J are TRBV11-2 and TRBJ1-5; D perhaps matches TRBD1 (5 bases). Trimming shortened V by 2 bases and J by 7 bases, and 9 bases separated the two germline ends. The CDR3 sequence is 13 residues long. Germline lookup yields CDR1 SGHAT and CDR2 FQNNGV. CDR3 protein: CASSLIRDQPQHF. The CDR3 DNA sequence: TGTGCCAGCAGCTTAATAAGGGACCAGCCCCAGCATTTT.

This clone appeared a single time. The V gene is TRBV7-2, the J gene TRBJ2-7; D not resolved. The CDR3 sequence is 12 residues long. Germline assignment: CDR1 SGHTA and CDR2 FQGNSA. V was pared by 5 bases and J by 7 bases, with 12 bases between. The DNA of the CDR3 is TGTGCCAGCAGCACACACGGGTGGGAGCAGTACTTC. Translated, it gives CASSTHGWEQYF. The whole variable domain, remainder taken from reference TRBV7-2 and TRBJ2-7, is GAGVSQSPSNKVTEKGKDVELRCDPISGHTALYWYRQSLGQGLEFLIYFQGNSAPDKSGLPSDRFSAERTGGSVSTLTIQRTQQEDSAVYLCASSTHGWEQYFGPGTRLTVT.

This clone was picked up one time. J is TRBJ2-2 and V is TRBV4-3; D is uncertain. Germline CDR1 reads LGHNA; CDR2 reads YSLEER. Trimming shortened V by 0 bases and J by 3 bases, and 14 bases separated the two germline ends. The CDR3 runs to 17 residues. CDR3 sequence: CASSQEPPGRYTGELFF. CDR3 coding DNA: TGCGCCAGCAGCCAAGAACCCCCCGGCCGCTACACCGGGGAGCTGTTTTTT.

This chain joins TRBV28 and TRBJ2-3; 8 positions agree with TRBD2. CDR3 length: 16 amino acids. Trimming cost V 5 bases and J 8 bases; bases outside gene matches: 15. CDR1 is MDHEN and CDR2 is SYDVKM in the germline V gene. In DNA form, the CDR3 reads TGTGCCAGCAGTCCGGCTGTAGCGGGGCCTTGGGCTACGCAGTATTTT. Protein sequence: CASSPAVAGPWATQYF.

This chain links TRBV6-5 with TRBJ1-5; weak D call: TRBD1 (5 bases). CDR1 is MNHEY and CDR2 is SVGAGI in the germline V gene. The germline V and J ends were trimmed by 5 bases and 2 bases, with 13 bases remaining between them. The CDR3 totals 15 residues. The CDR3, as DNA: TGTGCCAGCAGTGTGGCAGGGAATGGCAATCAGCCCCAGCATTTT. Translating it yields CASSVAGNGNQPQHF.

This chain links TRBV11-2 with TRBJ2-2; 7 bases are shared with TRBD1. There are 17 residues in the CDR3. The germline CDR1 and CDR2 sequences are SGHAT and FQNNGV. The junction had 5 bases not matched to a gene; V was cut back by 1 base and J by 0 bases. CDR3 amino acids: CASSLVAGTANTGELFF. CDR3 nucleotides: TGTGCCAGCAGCTTAGTGGCCGGGACAGCGAACACCGGGGAGCTGTTTTTT.

A few counts support this clone. This chain uses TRBV20-1 with TRBJ1-1, with 7 bases fitting TRBD1. The CDR3 is 11 amino acids. In germline, CDR1 is DFQATT, CDR2 SNEGSKA (reference sequence). J lost 7 bases, V lost 2 bases, and 1 base had no gene match. The CDR3 region is CSARRTGEAFF. Here the CDR3 DNA reads TGCAGTGCTAGACGGACAGGTGAAGCTTTCTTT.

Written as DNA, the CDR3 is TGTGCCAGCAGCTTAGGACAGGCGGTGAACACTGAAGCTTTCTTT. The encoded protein is CASSLGQAVNTEAFF. The chain carries TRBV7-9 and TRBJ1-1, with a weak D call TRBD1 (6 bases). The V and J ends lost 1 base and 0 bases respectively, with 9 bases between them. The germline CDR1 and CDR2 sequences are SEHNR and FQNEAQ (reference sequence). The CDR3 covers 15 residues.

Here the CDR3 reads CASSLAAQGNQPQHF. CDR3 DNA: TGTGCCAGCAGTCTAGCGGCACAGGGGAATCAGCCCCAGCATTTT. The V call is TRBV6-5, the J call TRBJ1-5, with TRBD1 matching over 7 bases. The germline CDR1 and CDR2 sequences are MNHEY and SVGAGI. The CDR3 is 15 amino acids. After removal of 5 bases from V and 4 bases from J, the junction contained 8 bases not matched to a gene.

This chain joins TRBV27 and TRBJ1-3; the D is unclear. This CDR3 has 15 amino acids. The V and J ends lost 2 bases and 0 bases respectively, with 8 bases between them. Germline V lookup: CDR1 MNHEY, CDR2 SMNVEV (reference sequence). The chain's CDR3 is CASSLSSGSGNTIYF. The CDR3 DNA is TGTGCCAGCAGTTTAAGCTCAGGCTCTGGAAACACCATATATTTT.

V gene TRBV10-3 combines with J gene TRBJ2-1; 7 bases agree with TRBD1. This CDR3 is 14 amino acids long. Germline V lookup: CDR1 ENHRY, CDR2 SYGVKD. The J segment lost 7 bases and the V segment lost 7 bases, leaving 10 bases of the junction unmatched. The CDR3 DNA is TGTGCCATCAATCCCGGGACAGTTGAAAATGAGCAGTTCTTC. Protein: CAINPGTVENEQFF.

The J gene is TRBJ2-6, the V gene TRBV30; D could derive from TRBD1 or TRBD2 (7 bases each). CDR1 is GTSNPN, CDR2 SVGIG, per germline (reference sequence). V lost 0 bases and J lost 3, with 21 bases in between. The CDR3 is 19 amino acids. CDR3: CAWSVLANRGPRGANVLTF. CDR3 coding DNA: TGTGCCTGGAGTGTACTAGCGAACAGGGGACCCCGTGGGGCCAACGTCCTGACTTTC.

The V call is TRBV9, the J call TRBJ2-3; D not certain. The germline V and J ends were trimmed by 0 bases and 0 bases, with 5 bases remaining between them. The CDR3 sequence is 14 residues long. Germline CDR1 and CDR2: SGDLS and YYNGEE. The DNA for the CDR3 is TGTGCCAGCAGCGTAGGATCTAGCACAGATACGCAGTATTTT. Its translation: CASSVGSSTDTQYF.

CDR3 region: CASSTGSSGNTIYF. CDR3 coding DNA: TGTGCCAGTAGTACTGGGAGCTCTGGAAACACCATATATTTT. This chain links TRBV19 with TRBJ1-3; D ambiguous. V was shortened by 4 bases and J by 0 bases, with 7 bases between the two germline ends. CDR3 length: 14 residues. CDR1 and CDR2 (germline): LNHDA, SQIVND (reference sequence).